This T cell receptor beta chain was captured by sequencing in a study of blood T cell repertoires in COVID-19. Across the study: Sample material is recorded as cDNA or gDNA derived from T cells, B-cell-depleted T cells, or PBMCs.

Generated by immunoSEQ multiplex PCR, the TCRdb table keeps only in-frame clones and is missing some. This table holds around 170,000 clones, more than 80% found once. The CDR3 spans 15 residues. Trimming removed 4 bases from V and 0 bases from J; junction bases left unmatched: 3. Germline CDR1 and CDR2: LNHDA and SQIVND (reference sequence). The receptor was derived from a middle-aged man who had recovered from COVID-19. The rearrangement links TRBV19 to TRBJ1-1; TRBD1 aligns across 9 bases. Sample: PBMCs or T cells enriched from blood (not recorded which). The CDR3 protein is CASSTGQGMNTEAFF. CDR3 DNA: TGTGCCAGTAGTACCGGACAGGGGATGAACACTGAAGCTTTCTTT.